This T cell receptor beta chain was sequenced for a study of OX40 agonist ivuxolimab in advanced cancers. Some background on the complete study: Ivuxolimab was a fully human IgG2 agonistic monoclonal antibody targeting the costimulatory receptor OX40 (CD134). Among the 50 to 55 dose-escalation patients, around 19 had hepatocellular carcinoma, roughly 15 melanoma, 9 renal cell carcinoma and 9 head and neck cancer. Intravenous ivuxolimab was administered to patients every 2 weeks at six dose levels: 0.01, 0.1, 0.3, 1.5, 3 and 10 mg/kg. The purpose of peripheral TCRbeta sequencing was to test whether ivuxolimab changed TCR sequence diversity and led to clonal T-cell expansion. A male proportion of around 81% and a mean age of approximately 58 years, ranging from about 20 to 85, were recorded for the dose-escalation cohort. The monotherapy dose-escalation portion (N ≈ 50 patients) of the phase I ivuxolimab trial is reported in the paper. Partial responses occurred in three dose-escalation patients, of whom one had hepatocellular carcinoma and two had cutaneous melanoma. Patients were allowed to have had prior anti-PD-1, anti-PD-L1 or anti-CTLA-4 therapy, and 40% to 45% of the dose-escalation patients had been treated with checkpoint inhibitors. Beyond this particular receptor, the publication reports: After ivuxolimab, CD8+ T cells had more expanded clones than CD4+ T cells on average. At doses from 0.1 to 3.0 mg/kg, clonal expansion was seen in both CD4+ and CD8+ blood T cells between baseline and week 6. In the 0.1-3.0 mg/kg groups, partial responders had among the lowest normalized peripheral clonal expansion, particularly in CD8+ T cells. The antigen specificity of the peripheral T cells that underwent clonal expansion was not determined. Low levels of normalized T-cell clonal expansion were also seen in some patients who did not respond.

About this clone itself: There is no known antigen for this receptor. No base qualities exist here, and no much larger clone lies one base off it.

Genomic DNA was isolated from the sorted cells so that the TCRbeta CDR3 region could be sequenced. The immunoSEQ Assay was used for sequencing of TCRbeta CDR3 regions. TCRdb limited this immuneACCESS table to in-frame rearrangements with V and J called. A share of clones is missing; checked studies link under half to unresolved V genes, and the rest is unexplained. In all, the sample holds roughly 67,000 clones, and almost 95% of those were seen once. Clones ranked in the top ten supply under 15% of the sample. The germline V gene (reference sequence) yields SEHNR for CDR1 and FQNEAQ for CDR2. Spanning cysteine to phenylalanine, the CDR3 consists of 15 amino acids. The retained sequence is limited to the CDR3, 45 bases, with the frame set at the first base. Trimming removed 3 bases from V and 1 base from J, leaving 10 bases between the germline ends. The trial excluded patients who had a history of autoimmune disease or were on systemic immunosuppression. In every dose cohort, peripheral blood was drawn for TCR sequencing at baseline, cycle 4 day 1, and cycle 7 day 1. Samples were obtained from an open-label, multicenter, first-in-human phase I dose-escalation trial of ivuxolimab. Adults with locally advanced or metastatic melanoma, renal cell carcinoma, hepatocellular carcinoma or head and neck squamous cell carcinoma were enrolled in the trial. Before TCR sequencing, CD4+ T cells and CD8+ T cells from peripheral blood were sorted into separate populations.

Recombination connected TRBV7-9 to TRBJ1-5, with no confident D gene call. The sequencing used CD4+ or CD8+ T cells sorted from blood, collected in a trial of the OX40 agonist ivuxolimab. The sequence was obtained from an adult with an advanced solid tumor such as melanoma, head and neck, liver or kidney cancer. The DNA sequence follows: TGTGCCAGCAGCTTTGGAGACAACAGCAATCAGCCCCAGCATTTT. Its amino acids are CASSFGDNSNQPQHF.